This T cell receptor (beta chain) was captured by sequencing in a study of blood T cell repertoires in COVID-19. Using immunoSEQ multiplex PCR, the repertoire was profiled, and TCRdb retains in-frame clones only, with some absent. The sample has 250,000 or so clones, about 89% seen once; the top ten hold 0.94%. Germline V gene sequence: CDR1 MRHNA, CDR2 SNTAGT. J was trimmed by 7 bases and V by 3 bases; bases with no gene match: 5. This CDR3 comprises 15 residues. Sequenced input: peripheral blood. The sequence came from a woman aged 40 to 50 who had recovered from COVID-19. V gene TRBV6-4 combines with J gene TRBJ1-6; 8 nucleotides match TRBD1. The CDR3 sequence: CASSEVQGENSPLHF. The CDR3 nucleotides are TGTGCCAGCAGTGAAGTACAGGGGGAGAATTCACCCCTCCACTTT.